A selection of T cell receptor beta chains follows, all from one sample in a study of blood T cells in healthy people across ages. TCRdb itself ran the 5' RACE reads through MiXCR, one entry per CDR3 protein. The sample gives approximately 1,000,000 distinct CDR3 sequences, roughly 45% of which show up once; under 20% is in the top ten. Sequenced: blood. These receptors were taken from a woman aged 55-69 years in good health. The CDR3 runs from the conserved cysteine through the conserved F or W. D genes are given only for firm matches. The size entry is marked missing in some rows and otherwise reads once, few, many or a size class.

CDR3 protein: CASSLGGESYNEQFF; D gene: -; clone size: -; V gene: TRBV6-6; J gene: TRBJ2-1
CDR3 protein: CSARQSMNTEAFF; D gene: -; clone size: few; V gene: TRBV29-1; J gene: TRBJ1-1
CDR3 protein: CASSGRDSNQPQHF; D gene: -; clone size: -; V gene: TRBV6-2/TRBV6-3; J gene: TRBJ1-5
CDR3 protein: CSARARVDGYTF; D gene: -; clone size: -; V gene: TRBV20-1; J gene: TRBJ1-2
CDR3 protein: CSARVAEMSTDTQYF; D gene: -; clone size: -; V gene: TRBV20-1; J gene: TRBJ2-3
CDR3 protein: CASSLDVDTQYF; D gene: -; clone size: many; V gene: TRBV7-2; J gene: TRBJ2-3
CDR3 protein: CASSLAGHSSYNEQFF; D gene: TRBD2; clone size: few; V gene: TRBV6-1; J gene: TRBJ2-1
CDR3 protein: CSVEGGVGESGNTIYF; D gene: -; clone size: -; V gene: TRBV29-1; J gene: TRBJ1-3
CDR3 protein: CASSYLVDQPQHF; D gene: -; clone size: -; V gene: TRBV6-6; J gene: TRBJ1-5
CDR3 protein: CASSLTDLGKNIQYF; D gene: -; clone size: few; V gene: TRBV12-3/TRBV12-4; J gene: TRBJ2-4
CDR3 protein: CSANQPAYEQYF; D gene: -; clone size: few; V gene: TRBV20-1; J gene: TRBJ2-7
CDR3 protein: CASSTGLADEQYF; D gene: TRBD2; clone size: few; V gene: TRBV5-6; J gene: TRBJ2-7
CDR3 protein: CASTRLAGDTDTQYF; D gene: TRBD2; clone size: -; V gene: TRBV19; J gene: TRBJ2-3
CDR3 protein: CASTRDGLSCEQYF; D gene: -; clone size: -; V gene: TRBV25-1; J gene: TRBJ2-7
CDR3 protein: CSANDRQAHTDTQYF; D gene: -; clone size: -; V gene: TRBV20-1; J gene: TRBJ2-3
CDR3 protein: CASNSWVGYEQYF; D gene: -; clone size: few; V gene: TRBV7-9; J gene: TRBJ2-7
CDR3 protein: CASSFGGRTGGYTF; D gene: -; clone size: -; V gene: TRBV27; J gene: TRBJ1-2